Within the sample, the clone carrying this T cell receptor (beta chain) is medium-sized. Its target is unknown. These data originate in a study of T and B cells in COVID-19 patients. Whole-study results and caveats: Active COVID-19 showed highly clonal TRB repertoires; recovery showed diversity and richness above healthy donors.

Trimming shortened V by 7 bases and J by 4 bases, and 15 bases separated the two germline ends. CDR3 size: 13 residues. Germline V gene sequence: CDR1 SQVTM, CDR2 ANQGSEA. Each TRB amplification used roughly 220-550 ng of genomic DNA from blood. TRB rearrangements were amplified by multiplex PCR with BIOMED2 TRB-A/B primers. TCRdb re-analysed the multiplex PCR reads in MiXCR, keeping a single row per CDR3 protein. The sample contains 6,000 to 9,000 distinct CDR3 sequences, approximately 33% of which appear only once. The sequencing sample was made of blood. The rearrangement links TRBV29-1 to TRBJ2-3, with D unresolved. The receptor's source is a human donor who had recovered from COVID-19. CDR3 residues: CSGWAQTPDTQYF. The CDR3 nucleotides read TGCAGCGGATGGGCGCAAACCCCAGATACGCAGTATTTT.